The rows below give T cell receptor beta chains drawn from one sample of a study of cytomegalovirus exposure and HLA in healthy donors. The assay was immunoSEQ multiplex PCR, and TCRdb's table has in-frame clones only and misses some. The data hold fewer than 100,000 clones, with roughly three quarters observed a single time. The sequenced sample consisted of PBMCs. The receptor source for this set is a female donor in good health and CMV-seronegative. Both conserved end residues are part of each CDR3. D genes are given only for firm matches. Clone size is not always given. Where it is, it says once, few, many or a class for expanded clones.

TRBJ2-7 . TRBV30 . CAWSVPPVGNEQYF TGTGCCTGGAGTGTACCCCCCGTCGGTAACGAGCAGTACTTC
TRBJ2-2 . TRBV11-3 TRBD1 CASSWTGGNTGELFF TGTGCCAGCAGCTGGACAGGGGGAAACACCGGGGAGCTGTTTTTT
TRBJ1-1 few TRBV2 . CASSMTLNTEAFF TGTGCCAGCAGTATGACACTGAACACTGAAGCTTTCTTT
TRBJ1-2 . TRBV5-1 TRBD1 CASSLAGTGGNGYTF TGCGCCAGCAGCTTGGCCGGGACAGGGGGCAATGGCTACACCTTC
TRBJ1-4 . TRBV6-5 TRBD1 CASRSQGMSEKLFF TGTGCCAGCAGATCACAGGGGATGTCTGAAAAACTGTTTTTT
TRBJ1-2 . TRBV6-5 TRBD1 CASSPVTGGYGYTF TGTGCCAGCAGCCCCGTGACAGGGGGATATGGCTACACCTTC
TRBJ1-2 . TRBV7-2 TRBD1 CASSPTGANYGYTF TGTGCCAGCAGCCCGACAGGGGCTAACTATGGCTACACCTTC
TRBJ1-6 once TRBV28 . CASSLPGEDSPLHF TGTGCCAGCAGTTTACCGGGGGAGGATTCACCCCTCCACTTT
TRBJ1-4 few TRBV19 . CASSIVGLDGATNEKLFF TGTGCCAGTAGTATAGTGGGCCTCGACGGTGCAACTAATGAAAAACTGTTTTTT
TRBJ1-6 . TRBV9 . CASSVRVGGNSPLHF TGTGCCAGCAGCGTCAGGGTAGGCGGTAATTCACCCCTCCACTTT
TRBJ1-4 . TRBV30 . CAWTVKTGFVEKLFF TGTGCCTGGACTGTTAAGACGGGTTTTGTGGAAAAACTGTTTTTT
TRBJ1-5 . TRBV7-6 TRBD1 CASSLRGTDNQPQHF TGTGCCAGCAGCTTAAGGGGGACAGACAATCAGCCCCAGCATTTT
TRBJ2-7 few TRBV28 . CASSLGTYEQYF TGTGCCAGCAGCCTAGGGACTTACGAGCAGTACTTC
TRBJ1-2 . TRBV6-1 . CASTQPRQTNYGYTF TGTGCCAGCACCCAACCCCGACAGACTAACTATGGCTACACCTTC
TRBJ2-5 . TRBV7-2 . CASSLGTYRQETQYF TGTGCCAGCAGCTTAGGGACTTATCGACAAGAGACCCAGTACTTC
TRBJ2-7 . TRBV27 . CASTLLSYEQYF TGTGCCAGCACCCTTCTCTCCTACGAGCAGTACTTC
TRBJ2-5 . TRBV7-2 . CASSLSTMETQYF TGTGCCAGCAGCCTATCAACGATGGAGACCCAGTACTTC
TRBJ2-3 . TRBV29-1 TRBD1 CSVVAGQGSTDTQYF TGCAGCGTTGTTGCGGGACAGGGGAGCACAGATACGCAGTATTTT
TRBJ2-7 . TRBV7-2 TRBD2 CASSLAGRLAGGHYEQYF TGTGCCAGCAGCTTAGCGGGCCGACTAGCGGGAGGTCACTACGAGCAGTACTTC
TRBJ1-1 . TRBV29-1 . CSVESSGSTVVTEAFF TGCAGCGTTGAAAGTAGCGGTTCGACAGTGGTGACTGAAGCTTTCTTT
TRBJ1-3 . TRBV4-2 . CASSLRSPGAGNTIYF TGTGCCAGCAGCCTTCGCAGCCCAGGGGCCGGAAACACCATATATTTT
TRBJ1-1 . TRBV10-2 TRBD1 CASSALDRATEAFF TGCGCCAGCAGCGCCCTTGACAGGGCCACTGAAGCTTTCTTT